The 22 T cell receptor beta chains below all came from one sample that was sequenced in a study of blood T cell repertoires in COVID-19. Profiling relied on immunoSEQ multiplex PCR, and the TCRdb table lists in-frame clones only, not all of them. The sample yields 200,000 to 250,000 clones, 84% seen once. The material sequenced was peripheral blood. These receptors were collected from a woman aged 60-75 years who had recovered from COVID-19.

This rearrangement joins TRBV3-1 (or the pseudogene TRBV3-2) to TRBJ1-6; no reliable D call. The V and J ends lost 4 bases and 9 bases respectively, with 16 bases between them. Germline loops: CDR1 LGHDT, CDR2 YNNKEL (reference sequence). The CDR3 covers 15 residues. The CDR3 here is CASSLGSPGSSPLHF. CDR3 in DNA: TGTGCCAGCAGCCTCGGGTCCCCCGGCAGTTCACCCCTCCACTTT.

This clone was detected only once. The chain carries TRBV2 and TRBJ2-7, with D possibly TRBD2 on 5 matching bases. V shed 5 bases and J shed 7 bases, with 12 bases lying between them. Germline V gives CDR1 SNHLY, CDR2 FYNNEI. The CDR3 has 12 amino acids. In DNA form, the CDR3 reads TGTGCCAGCAGTCTAGGACCGGGAGAGCAGTACTTC. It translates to CASSLGPGEQYF. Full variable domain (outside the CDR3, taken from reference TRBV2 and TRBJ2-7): EPEVTQTPSHQVTQMGQEVILRCVPISNHLYFYWYRQILGQKVEFLVSFYNNEISEKSEIFDDQFSVERPDGSNFTLKIRSTKLEDSAMYFCASSLGPGEQYFGPGTRLTVT.

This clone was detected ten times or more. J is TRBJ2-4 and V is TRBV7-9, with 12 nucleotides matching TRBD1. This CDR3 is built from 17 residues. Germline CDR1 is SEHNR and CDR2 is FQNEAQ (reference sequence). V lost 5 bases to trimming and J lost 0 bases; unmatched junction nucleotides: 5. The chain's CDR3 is CASSRDRGPQAKNIQYF. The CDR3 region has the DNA TGTGCCAGCAGCCGGGACAGGGGGCCGCAAGCCAAAAACATTCAGTACTTC.

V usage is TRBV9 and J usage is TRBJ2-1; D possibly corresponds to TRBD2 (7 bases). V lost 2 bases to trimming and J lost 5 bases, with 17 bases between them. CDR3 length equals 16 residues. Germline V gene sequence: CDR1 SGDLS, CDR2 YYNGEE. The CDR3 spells CASSVVAGASDNEQFF. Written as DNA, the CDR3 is TGTGCCAGCAGCGTGGTCGCGGGGGCGTCAGACAATGAGCAGTTCTTC.

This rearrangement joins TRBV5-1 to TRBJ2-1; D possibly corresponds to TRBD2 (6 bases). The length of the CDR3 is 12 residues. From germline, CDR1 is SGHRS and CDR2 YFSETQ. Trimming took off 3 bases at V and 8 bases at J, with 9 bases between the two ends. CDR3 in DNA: TGCGCCAGCAGCTGGGGGGATTATGAGCAGTTCTTC. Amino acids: CASSWGDYEQFF.

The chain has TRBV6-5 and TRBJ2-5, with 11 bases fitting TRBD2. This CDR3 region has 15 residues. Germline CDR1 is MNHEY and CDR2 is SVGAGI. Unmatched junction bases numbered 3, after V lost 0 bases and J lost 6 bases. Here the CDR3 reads CASSYSGLAVQTQYF. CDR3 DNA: TGTGCCAGCAGTTACTCGGGACTAGCGGTTCAGACCCAGTACTTC.

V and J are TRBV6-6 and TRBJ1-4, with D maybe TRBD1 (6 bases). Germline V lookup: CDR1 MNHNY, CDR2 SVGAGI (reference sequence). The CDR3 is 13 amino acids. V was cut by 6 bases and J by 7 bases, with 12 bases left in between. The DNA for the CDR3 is TGTGCCAGCAGACAGGGAAAAGGTGAAAAACTGTTTTTT. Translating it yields CASRQGKGEKLFF.

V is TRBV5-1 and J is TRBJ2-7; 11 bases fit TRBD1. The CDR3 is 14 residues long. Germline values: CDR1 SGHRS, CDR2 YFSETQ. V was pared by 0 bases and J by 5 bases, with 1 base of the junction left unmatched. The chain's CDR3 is CASSLGTGGHEQYF. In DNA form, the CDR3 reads TGCGCCAGCAGCTTGGGGACAGGGGGCCACGAGCAGTACTTC.

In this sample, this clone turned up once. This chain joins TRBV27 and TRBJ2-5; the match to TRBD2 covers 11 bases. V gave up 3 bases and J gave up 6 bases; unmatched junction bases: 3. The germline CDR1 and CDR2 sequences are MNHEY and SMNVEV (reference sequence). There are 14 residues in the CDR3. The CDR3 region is CASSFGLAGQTQYF. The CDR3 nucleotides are TGTGCCAGCAGTTTCGGACTAGCGGGCCAGACCCAGTACTTC.

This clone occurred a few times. CDR3 in DNA: TGTGCCAGCACCCTCGGTCAGGGACCCCAGCATTTT. Residues: CASTLGQGPQHF. V and J are TRBV2 and TRBJ1-5; D might be TRBD1 (5 bases). CDR1 is SNHLY, CDR2 FYNNEI, per germline. Trimming pared 7 bases from V and 10 bases from J, leaving 14 bases between. This CDR3 spans 12 amino acids.

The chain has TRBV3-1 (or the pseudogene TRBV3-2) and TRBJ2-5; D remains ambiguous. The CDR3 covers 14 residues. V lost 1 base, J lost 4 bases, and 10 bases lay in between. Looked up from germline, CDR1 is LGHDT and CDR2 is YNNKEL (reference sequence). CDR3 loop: CASSQGARRETQYF. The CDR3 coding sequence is TGTGCCAGCAGCCAAGGAGCGCGTCGAGAGACCCAGTACTTC.

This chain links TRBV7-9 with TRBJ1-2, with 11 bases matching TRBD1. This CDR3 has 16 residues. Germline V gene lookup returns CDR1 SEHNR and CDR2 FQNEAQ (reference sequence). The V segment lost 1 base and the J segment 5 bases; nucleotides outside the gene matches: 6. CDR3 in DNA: TGTGCCAGCAGCTTAGAAGGACAGGGGGCATGGTATGGCTACACCTTC. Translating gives CASSLEGQGAWYGYTF.

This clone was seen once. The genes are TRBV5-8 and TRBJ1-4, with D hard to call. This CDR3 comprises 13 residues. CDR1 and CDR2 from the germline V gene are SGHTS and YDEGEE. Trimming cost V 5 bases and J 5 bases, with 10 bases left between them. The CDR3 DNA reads TGTGCCAGCAGACAATACGAAAATGAAAAACTGTTTTTT. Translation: CASRQYENEKLFF.

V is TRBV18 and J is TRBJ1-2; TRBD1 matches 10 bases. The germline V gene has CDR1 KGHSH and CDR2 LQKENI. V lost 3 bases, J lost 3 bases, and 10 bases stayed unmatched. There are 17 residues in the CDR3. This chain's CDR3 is CASSPLQTGGEDYGYTF. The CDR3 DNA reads TGTGCCAGCTCACCTCTGCAGACAGGGGGCGAAGACTATGGCTACACCTTC.

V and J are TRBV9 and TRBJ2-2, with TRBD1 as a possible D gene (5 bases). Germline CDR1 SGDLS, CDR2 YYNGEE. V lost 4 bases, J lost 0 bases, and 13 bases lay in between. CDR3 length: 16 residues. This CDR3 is CASSTPLRANTGELFF. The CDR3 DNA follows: TGTGCCAGCAGCACCCCCCTCAGGGCGAACACCGGGGAGCTGTTTTTT.

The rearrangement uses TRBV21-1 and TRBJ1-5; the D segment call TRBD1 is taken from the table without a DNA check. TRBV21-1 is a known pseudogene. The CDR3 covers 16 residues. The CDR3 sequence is CASRHGTESFNQPQHF. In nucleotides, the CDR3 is TGTGCCAGCAGACACGGGACAGAAAGTTTCAATCAGCCCCAGCATTTT.

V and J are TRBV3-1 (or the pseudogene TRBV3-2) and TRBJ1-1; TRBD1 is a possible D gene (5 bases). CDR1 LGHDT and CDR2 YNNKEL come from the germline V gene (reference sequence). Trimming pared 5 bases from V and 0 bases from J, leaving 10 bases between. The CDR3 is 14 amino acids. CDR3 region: CASSRQSMNTEAFF. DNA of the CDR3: TGTGCCAGCAGCAGACAGTCCATGAACACTGAAGCTTTCTTT.

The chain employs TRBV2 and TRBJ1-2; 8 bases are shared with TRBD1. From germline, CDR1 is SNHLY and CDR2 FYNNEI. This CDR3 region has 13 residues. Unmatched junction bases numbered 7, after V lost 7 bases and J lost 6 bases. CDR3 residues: CASTVTGADGYTF. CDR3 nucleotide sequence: TGTGCCAGCACCGTGACAGGGGCTGATGGCTACACCTTC.

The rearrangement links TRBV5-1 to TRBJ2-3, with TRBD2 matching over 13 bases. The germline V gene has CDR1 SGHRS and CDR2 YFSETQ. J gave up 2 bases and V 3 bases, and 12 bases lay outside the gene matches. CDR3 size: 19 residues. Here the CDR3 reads CASSSLLAGGPSPTDTQYF. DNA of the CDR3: TGCGCCAGCAGCTCACTACTAGCGGGGGGGCCGAGTCCCACAGATACGCAGTATTTT. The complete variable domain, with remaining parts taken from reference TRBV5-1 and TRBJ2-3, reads KAGVTQTPRYLIKTRGQQVTLSCSPISGHRSVSWYQQTPGQGLQFLFEYFSETQRNKGNFPGRFSGRQFSNSRSEMNVSTLELGDSALYLCASSSLLAGGPSPTDTQYFGPGTRLTVL.

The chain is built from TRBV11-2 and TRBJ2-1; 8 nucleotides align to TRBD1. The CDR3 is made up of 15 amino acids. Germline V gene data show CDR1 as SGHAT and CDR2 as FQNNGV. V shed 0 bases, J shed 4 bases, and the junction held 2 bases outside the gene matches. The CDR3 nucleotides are TGTGCCAGCAGCTTAGAACAGGGGGGATACAATGAGCAGTTCTTC. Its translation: CASSLEQGGYNEQFF.

This chain's CDR3 is CASSQGTSGAYNEQFF. CDR3 nucleotides: TGCGCCAGCAGCCAAGGTACTAGCGGGGCTTACAATGAGCAGTTCTTC. V is TRBV4-1 and J is TRBJ2-1, with 10 bases fitting TRBD2. After removal of 1 base from V and 4 bases from J, the junction contained 4 bases not matched to a gene. Germline values: CDR1 MGHRA, CDR2 YSYEKL. This CDR3 is built from 16 residues.

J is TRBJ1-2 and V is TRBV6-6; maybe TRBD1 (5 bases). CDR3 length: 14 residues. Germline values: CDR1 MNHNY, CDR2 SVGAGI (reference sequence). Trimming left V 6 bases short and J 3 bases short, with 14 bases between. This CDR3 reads CASRLQGFYYGYTF. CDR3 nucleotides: TGTGCCAGCAGGCTGCAGGGTTTTTACTATGGCTACACCTTC.